This T cell receptor (beta chain) was retrieved from a study of T-cell memory formation after mild COVID-19. Study overall: Largely donor-specific TCR clusters were found.

V was cut by 5 bases and J by 1 base, with 9 bases left in between. The CDR3 is 13 amino acids. Germline CDR1 SGHRS, CDR2 YFSETQ. TCRdb reprocessed the 5' RACE reads via MiXCR and lists one record per CDR3 protein. The data contain more than 150,000 distinct CDR3 sequences, around 18% of them singletons. Study results and limitations: Researchers found some responding clones in pre-infection memory, a sign that cross-reactive memory joined. Whether second-wave clones peaking at day 37 were SARS-CoV-2 specific went unconfirmed.

Worth noting for this clonotype: Its antigen is undetermined.

Specimen: PBMCs or a T cell subset sorted from them (not recorded which). The chain employs TRBV5-1 and TRBJ1-1; D is undetermined. The receptor comes from a man between 18 and 29 years old who had mild COVID-19 (a few samples of this study predate the infection). Cell type and time point are not known. CDR3 sequence: CASRDQSNTEAFF. CDR3 DNA sequence: TGCGCCAGCAGGGATCAGTCGAACACTGAAGCTTTCTTT. The full variable domain, completed using reference TRBV5-1 and TRBJ1-1, is KAGVTQTPRYLIKTRGQQVTLSCSPISGHRSVSWYQQTPGQGLQFLFEYFSETQRNKGNFPGRFSGRQFSNSRSEMNVSTLELGDSALYLCASRDQSNTEAFFGQGTRLTVV.